The 26 T cell receptor beta chains below come from one sample, sequenced in a study of shared clonotypes between healthy human individuals. Assay: immunoSEQ multiplex PCR; the TCRdb copy retains only in-frame clones and omits some. Of about 460,000 clones listed, over 60% are singletons. Sequencing was performed on PBMCs. Receptor source: a woman in her thirties or forties in good health. Some clones in this sample may be carry-over from other donors' samples.

V and J are TRBV10-2 and TRBJ1-1, with D unclear. With 7 bases removed from V and 2 bases from J, the gap between germline ends came to 11 bases. CDR1 and CDR2 (germline): WSHSY, SAAADI. CDR3 length: 13 residues. The CDR3 coding sequence is TGCGCCAGCACCCCGGACGGCAACACTGAAGCTTTCTTT. Translated: CASTPDGNTEAFF.

This rearrangement joins TRBV7-9 to TRBJ2-1; D possibly uses TRBD1 or TRBD2 (6 bases each). Trimming removed 5 bases from V and 16 bases from J, with 18 bases in between. This CDR3 comprises 12 residues. Germline loops: CDR1 SEHNR, CDR2 FQNEAQ (reference sequence). In nucleotides, the CDR3 is TGTGCCAGCAGCCCAGGGGAAACTAGCTTATTCTTC. Translation: CASSPGETSLFF.

In its sample, this clone was seen once. V usage is TRBV19 and J usage is TRBJ2-2; D is possibly TRBD1 (6 bases). V shed 2 bases and J shed 5 bases, with 9 bases lying between them. The germline V gene has CDR1 LNHDA and CDR2 SQIVND (reference sequence). The CDR3 totals 14 residues. The CDR3 sequence is CASSITTGTGELFF. In nucleotides, the CDR3 is TGTGCCAGTAGTATAACAACAGGGACCGGGGAGCTGTTTTTT.

In the case of this clone: Other DNA variants within this sample encode the same CDR3. The chain uses TRBV7-9 and TRBJ2-1; D unresolved. The CDR3 contains 11 residues. V was pared by 5 bases and J by 7 bases, with 6 bases between. Germline V CDR1 and CDR2: SEHNR, FQNEAQ (reference sequence). The CDR3 region is CASSISNEQFF. Here the CDR3 DNA reads TGTGCCAGCAGCATAAGTAATGAGCAGTTCTTC.

This clone has a single count. The J gene is TRBJ2-3, the V gene TRBV7-3; the D gene could be TRBD1 or TRBD2 (5 bases each). V lost 5 bases, J lost 4 bases, and 13 bases lay in between. The V gene's germline CDR1 is SGHTA and CDR2 FQGTGA. This CDR3 spans 14 amino acids. The CDR3 loop is CASSPQGDADTQYF. As DNA, the CDR3 is TGTGCCAGCAGCCCTCAGGGAGATGCAGATACGCAGTATTTT.

The chain carries TRBV18 and TRBJ2-2; TRBD1 aligns across 7 bases. J lost 5 bases, V lost 3 bases, and 6 bases had no gene match. The CDR3 is 15 amino acids. In germline, CDR1 is KGHSH, CDR2 LQKENI. As DNA, the CDR3 is TGTGCCAGCTCACCCACGACAGGGCCGACCGGGGAGCTGTTTTTT. This codes for CASSPTTGPTGELFF.

This clone was observed once. V usage is TRBV4-1 and J usage is TRBJ1-5; D is possibly TRBD1 (5 bases). Trimming pared 4 bases from V and 7 bases from J, leaving 17 bases between. The CDR3 covers 15 residues. Germline V lookup: CDR1 MGHRA, CDR2 YSYEKL. This CDR3 reads CASSLGQGMNQPQHF. The CDR3 DNA reads as TGCGCCAGCAGCCTTGGACAAGGAATGAACCAGCCCCAGCATTTT.

About this clone: At one end the junction does not follow the germline gene, possibly because of a read error. V usage is TRBV18 and J usage is TRBJ2-1; D is unresolved. CDR1 is KGHSH, CDR2 LQKENI, per germline. The CDR3 covers 11 residues. The CDR3 DNA reads as TGTGCCAGCTCACCCTACGATGAGCAGTTCTTC. It codes for CASSPYDEQFF.

The V gene is TRBV4-2, the J gene TRBJ2-2; D is possibly TRBD1 or TRBD2 (5 bases each). V dropped 3 bases and J dropped 0 bases, with 14 bases sitting between them. The CDR3 is made up of 17 amino acids. Germline V gives CDR1 LGHNA, CDR2 YNFKEQ. The CDR3 DNA reads TGTGCCAGCAGCCACGAGGGGCTCAGGGCGAACACCGGGGAGCTGTTTTTT. It is translated as CASSHEGLRANTGELFF.

The genes are TRBV7-9 and TRBJ2-7; 10 positions agree with TRBD1. Germline V gene data show CDR1 as SEHNR and CDR2 as FQNEAQ (reference sequence). The CDR3 covers 16 residues. V was clipped by 7 bases and J by 3 bases; unmatched bases: 12. In DNA, the CDR3 is TGTGCCAGCAACAAAGGGCGGACAGGGGGACTCTACGAGCAGTACTTC. Its protein product is CASNKGRTGGLYEQYF.

The gene calls are TRBV28 and TRBJ1-2; maybe TRBD1 (5 bases). The CDR3 contains 15 residues. The V end was cut by 4 bases, the J end by 4 bases, with 16 bases between. CDR1 and CDR2 (germline): MDHEN, SYDVKM. The CDR3 here is CASSSGPRGSYGYTF. CDR3 nucleotides: TGTGCCAGCAGTTCAGGCCCAAGGGGCTCCTATGGCTACACCTTC.

V usage is TRBV19 and J usage is TRBJ1-5, with D maybe TRBD1 (5 bases). The CDR3 covers 13 residues. Germline loops: CDR1 LNHDA, CDR2 SQIVND (reference sequence). V gave up 7 bases and J gave up 6 bases, with 13 bases separating them. CDR3 nucleotide sequence: TGTGCCAGTATGGTTGCGGGGGTTCAGCCCCAGCATTTT. This encodes CASMVAGVQPQHF.

The chain joins TRBV7-9 to TRBJ1-3; TRBD1 aligns across 7 bases. From germline, CDR1 is SEHNR and CDR2 FQNEAQ (reference sequence). With V trimmed by 6 bases and J by 7 bases, 6 bases remained unmatched. The CDR3 spans 13 residues. CDR3 DNA: TGTGCCAGCAGTACACAGGGGTTGAACACCATATATTTT. Protein product: CASSTQGLNTIYF.

This chain joins TRBV7-2 and TRBJ2-4; maybe TRBD2 (6 bases). The CDR3 totals 16 residues. Trimming shortened V by 5 bases and J by 4 bases, and 18 bases separated the two germline ends. Germline V gene lookup returns CDR1 SGHTA and CDR2 FQGNSA. Here the CDR3 DNA reads TGTGCCAGCAGCCCACGCCCCGGGGGATTTAAAAACATTCAGTACTTC. It codes for CASSPRPGGFKNIQYF.

The chain is built from TRBV7-2 and TRBJ1-1; D is ambiguous. V was trimmed by 2 bases and J by 1 base, leaving 11 bases between them. There are 15 residues in the CDR3. CDR1 and CDR2 (germline): SGHTA, FQGNSA. CDR3 loop: CASSLFPGKNTEAFF. The CDR3, as DNA: TGTGCCAGCAGCTTATTCCCCGGCAAGAACACTGAAGCTTTCTTT.

This clone has only a few counts. The rearrangement links TRBV19 to TRBJ1-5, with D hard to call. CDR3 length equals 16 residues. Trimming removed 6 bases from V and 5 bases from J, with 20 bases in between. Germline CDR1 LNHDA, CDR2 SQIVND (reference sequence). The CDR3 region is CASRLDGLTGDQPQHF. The CDR3 coding sequence is TGTGCCAGTAGACTCGACGGGCTAACTGGGGATCAGCCCCAGCATTTT.

V is TRBV7-9 and J is TRBJ2-7; possible D gene TRBD2, 6 bases. Germline-derived CDR1 and CDR2 are SEHNR and FQNEAQ (reference sequence). V lost 7 bases, J lost 3 bases, and 16 bases lay in between. The CDR3 covers 14 residues. CDR3 residues: CASTPGGAFYEQYF. In DNA form, the CDR3 reads TGTGCCAGCACCCCAGGCGGGGCCTTCTACGAGCAGTACTTC. Based on the CDR3 plus reference TRBV7-9 and TRBJ2-7, the full variable domain is DTGVSQNPRHKITKRGQNVTFRCDPISEHNRLYWYRQTLGQGPEFLTYFQNEAQLEKSRLLSDRFSAERPKGSFSTLEIQRTEQGDSAMYLCASTPGGAFYEQYFGPGTRLTVT.

In regard to this clone: A much larger clone lies one base from this, so it may be a read error. V usage is TRBV19 and J usage is TRBJ1-2; unclear D gene. Germline CDR1 is LNHDA and CDR2 is SQIVND (reference sequence). The length of the CDR3 is 13 residues. This CDR3 reads CASRWQAQYAYTF. The CDR3 DNA is TGTGCCAGCAGATGGCAGGCCCAATATGCCTACACCTTC.

The rearrangement joins TRBV9 to TRBJ2-1; TRBD2 agrees at 7 bases. The V gene's germline CDR1 is SGDLS and CDR2 YYNGEE. The CDR3 covers 15 residues. V lost 0 bases, J lost 9 bases, and 9 bases stayed unmatched. The CDR3, as DNA: TGTGCCAGCAGCGTAGGGGGCGGGAGTACAGTTGAGCAGTTCTTC. Protein product: CASSVGGGSTVEQFF.

V usage is TRBV28 and J usage is TRBJ2-2; the D gene is possibly TRBD1 (5 bases). Trimming left V 5 bases short and J 6 bases short, with 10 bases between. The germline gives CDR1 MDHEN, CDR2 SYDVKM. The CDR3 runs 13 residues. CDR3 sequence (DNA): TGTGCCAGCAGTACCAGGGAATCCGGGGAGCTGTTTTTT. This translates into CASSTRESGELFF.

This rearrangement joins TRBV4-2 to TRBJ1-2; D is unclear. Trimming removed 5 bases from V and 2 bases from J, with 12 bases in between. The CDR3 is 14 amino acids. Germline CDR1 reads LGHNA; CDR2 reads YNFKEQ. Here the CDR3 DNA reads TGTGCCAGCAGCAGGGAGGCGGGGAACTATGGCTACACCTTC. Translation: CASSREAGNYGYTF.

This clone was seen many times. The sample contains more than one DNA sequence encoding this CDR3. This chain links TRBV9 with TRBJ1-5; 7 positions match TRBD1. In germline, CDR1 is SGDLS, CDR2 YYNGEE. With 1 base clipped from V and 3 bases from J, the junction kept 4 bases outside the gene matches. The CDR3 length is 15 residues. CDR3 residues: CASSVQGEVNQPQHF. CDR3 bases: TGTGCCAGCAGCGTACAGGGGGAGGTCAATCAGCCCCAGCATTTT. The complete variable domain, with remaining parts taken from reference TRBV9 and TRBJ1-5, reads DSGVTQTPKHLITATGQRVTLRCSPRSGDLSVYWYQQSLDQGLQFLIQYYNGEERAKGNILERFSAQQFPDLHSELNLSSLELGDSALYFCASSVQGEVNQPQHFGDGTRLSIL.

The chain links TRBV5-4 to TRBJ2-3, with 7 bases aligning to TRBD2. V lost 4 bases and J lost 1; bases outside the gene matches: 6. The CDR3 covers 15 residues. The germline V gene encodes CDR1 SGHNT and CDR2 YYREEE (reference sequence). CDR3 loop: CASSHPGGGTDTQYF. For the CDR3, the DNA is TGTGCCAGCAGCCACCCGGGGGGAGGCACAGATACGCAGTATTTT.

This chain uses TRBV9 with TRBJ2-2, with 10 bases matching TRBD2. V dropped 0 bases and J dropped 4; count of bases not matched to a gene: 12. The CDR3 sequence is 19 residues long. Germline values: CDR1 SGDLS, CDR2 YYNGEE. The CDR3 region has the DNA TGTGCCAGCAGCGTAGGTTTTGGCGGACTAGCGGTCTCCACCGGGGAGCTGTTTTTT. This translates into CASSVGFGGLAVSTGELFF.

CDR3 residues: CASSAGATNEKLFF. The CDR3 DNA follows: TGTGCCAGCAGCGCAGGGGCAACTAATGAAAAACTGTTTTTT. The gene calls are TRBV7-9 and TRBJ1-4; tentatively, D is TRBD1 (6 bases). The CDR3 contains 14 residues. The germline V and J ends were trimmed by 5 bases and 0 bases, with 7 bases remaining between them. From germline, CDR1 is SEHNR and CDR2 FQNEAQ (reference sequence).

As for this clone: Other nucleotide sequences in the sample specify the same CDR3. This sequence joins TRBV7-9 and TRBJ2-1, with 9 bases matching TRBD2. The CDR3 consists of 14 residues. Losses at the gene ends were 5 bases for V and 4 bases for J; bases not matched to a gene: 3. CDR1 and CDR2 from the germline V gene are SEHNR and FQNEAQ (reference sequence). The CDR3 nucleotides read TGTGCCAGCAGCATTAGCGGGAGTTACAATGAGCAGTTCTTC. Translating it yields CASSISGSYNEQFF.